The T cell receptor (beta chain) under discussion was sequenced for a study of blood T cell repertoires in COVID-19. Study-level information: The cDNA or gDNA used as material had been derived from T cells, B-cell-depleted T cells, or PBMCs.

Only in-frame clones appear in the TCRdb table, and some are missing; sequencing was by immunoSEQ multiplex PCR. This sample has just over 60,000 clones, with around 80% found just once. The ends were cut back, 0 bases at V and 6 bases at J, with 9 bases in the middle. The CDR3 consists of 13 residues. Germline CDR1 reads SGHDT; CDR2 reads YYEEEE. Sequencing was done on a sample of peripheral blood. The sequence derives from a man in his 60s with acute or convalescent COVID-19. The chain links TRBV5-6 to TRBJ1-2; a possible D gene is TRBD1 (6 bases). This CDR3 reads CASSLVWGHGYTF. The CDR3 DNA sequence: TGTGCCAGCAGCTTGGTATGGGGGCATGGCTACACCTTC.